This TCR beta chain was observed in a study of blood T cell repertoires in COVID-19. For the study at large: COVID-19 samples, acute and convalescent, were from the United States, Italy and Spain. PBMCs, B-cell-depleted T cells, or T cells provided the cDNA or gDNA that made up the material.

Germline values: CDR1 MDHEN, CDR2 SYDVKM. This CDR3 contains 14 residues. Trimming removed 6 bases from V and 3 bases from J, with 15 bases in between. As originally analysed: Amplification with reference gene primers provided the estimates of nucleated cell counts. This table comes from immunoSEQ multiplex PCR, and its TCRdb copy is limited to in-frame clones, with some not included. Clonal size and the V and J genes are those of that table, whereas D and trimming came from the DNA. Of 230,000 or so clones detected, roughly 87% appear once; the ten largest clones hold about 1.9%. The rearrangement uses TRBV28 and TRBJ2-7; D is uncertain. The sequencing input was peripheral blood. The origin of this receptor is a middle-aged man with active or convalescent COVID-19. CDR3 amino acids: CASSLPHFGYEQYF. The CDR3, as DNA: TGTGCCAGCAGCCTACCCCATTTCGGCTACGAGCAGTACTTC.